These 21 T cell receptor beta chains originate from one sample sequenced in a study of identical twins. TCRdb reprocessed the 5' RACE reads with MiXCR, giving one entry per CDR3 protein. The sample includes around 370,000 distinct CDR3 sequences, roughly 10% of them seen just once. The sequenced material came from naive T cells sorted from blood. Receptors were obtained from a woman aged 45-59 years in good health.

The gene calls are TRBV20-1 and TRBJ2-6, with unresolved D. Germline lookup yields CDR1 DFQATT and CDR2 SNEGSKA (reference sequence). CDR3 length: 15 amino acids. The germline V and J ends were trimmed by 3 bases and 2 bases, with 11 bases remaining between them. Here the CDR3 reads CSARGGYPGANVLTF. The CDR3 bases are TGCAGTGCTAGGGGTGGGTACCCTGGGGCCAACGTCCTGACTTTC.

This clonotype was seen a handful of times. The chain combines TRBV23-1 with TRBJ2-6; weak D call: TRBD1 (5 bases). TRBV23-1 is known as an ORF, though its function is uncertain. Trimming stripped 6 bases from V and 2 bases from J, with 11 bases between. The CDR3 is 15 amino acids. The CDR3 bases are TGCGCCAGCAGGGAACAGGTTGCTGGGGCCAACGTCCTGACTTTC. Its translation: CASREQVAGANVLTF.

In its sample, this clonotype was seen many times. The CDR3 nucleotides read TGTGCCAGCAGCATCAAGAATGAGCAGTTCTTC. This translates into CASSIKNEQFF. V usage is TRBV7-2 and J usage is TRBJ2-1; D not resolved. This CDR3 spans 11 amino acids. Germline V gene lookup returns CDR1 SGHTA and CDR2 FQGNSA. The ends were cut back, 5 bases at V and 7 bases at J, with 6 bases in the middle.

CDR3 protein: CSARAPQGPLQINQPQHF. The DNA of the CDR3 is TGCAGTGCTAGAGCTCCACAGGGGCCTCTGCAGATCAATCAGCCCCAGCATTTT. The V gene is TRBV20-1, the J gene TRBJ1-5, with 7 bases matching TRBD1. The V segment lost 1 base and the J segment 3 bases; nucleotides outside the gene matches: 15. Per the germline V gene, CDR1 is DFQATT and CDR2 is SNEGSKA (reference sequence). The CDR3 has 18 amino acids.

The chain recombines TRBV11-2 with TRBJ2-7, with 8 positions matching TRBD1. The CDR3 totals 15 residues. Germline V gene lookup returns CDR1 SGHAT and CDR2 FQNNGV. This CDR3 is CASSLVGTGQYDQYV. CDR3 in DNA: TGTGCCAGCAGCTTAGTTGGGACAGGTCAATACGACCAGTACGTC.

This clonotype was counted only a few times. The chain combines TRBV6-5 with TRBJ2-3; 7 nucleotides align to TRBD1. V shed 7 bases and J 2 bases; nucleotides not matched to a gene: 3. Germline loops: CDR1 MNHEY, CDR2 SVGAGI. This CDR3 has 13 residues. The CDR3 nucleotides are TGTGCCAGCACGGGACAGTCCACAGATACGCAGTATTTT. Translation: CASTGQSTDTQYF.

The gene calls are TRBV29-1 and TRBJ1-1; no firm D call. The CDR3 has 14 residues. Per germline, CDR1 SQVTM and CDR2 ANQGSEA. V lost 3 bases and J 0 bases, leaving 11 bases between the germline ends. In nucleotides, the CDR3 is TGCAGCGTTGATCTTCCTGGTTTGAACACTGAAGCTTTCTTT. Protein product: CSVDLPGLNTEAFF.

V gene TRBV29-1 combines with J gene TRBJ1-3; D is uncertain. The germline V gene has CDR1 SQVTM and CDR2 ANQGSEA. The CDR3 totals 11 residues. Trimming shortened V by 5 bases and J by 4 bases, and 6 bases separated the two germline ends. CDR3 DNA: TGCAGCGTTCACTGGGGAAACACCATATATTTT. Translating it yields CSVHWGNTIYF.

There are a few counts of this clonotype. J is TRBJ2-5 and V is TRBV27; 7 positions agree with TRBD2. The CDR3 is made up of 14 amino acids. From germline, CDR1 is MNHEY and CDR2 SMNVEV (reference sequence). The V segment lost 2 bases and the J segment 3 bases; nucleotides outside the gene matches: 3. The CDR3 sequence: CASSLAGEEETQYF. The CDR3 region has the DNA TGTGCCAGCAGTTTAGCGGGAGAGGAAGAGACCCAGTACTTC.

This clonotype occurred a few times. This chain links TRBV12-3 or TRBV12-4 with TRBJ2-1; a weak D match, TRBD2 (6 bases). The CDR3 has 13 residues. V was trimmed by 6 bases and J by 0 bases, leaving 6 bases between them. CDR3 bases: TGTGCCAGCAGGACTAGCTCCTACAATGAGCAGTTCTTC. This codes for CASRTSSYNEQFF.

The rearrangement links TRBV10-1 to TRBJ1-2, with D hard to call. Germline loops: CDR1 WNHNN, CDR2 SYGVQD (reference sequence). Trimming shortened V by 2 bases and J by 0 bases, and 10 bases separated the two germline ends. This CDR3 is 15 amino acids long. The CDR3 sequence: CASSENRVANYGYTF. Written as DNA, the CDR3 is TGCGCCAGCAGTGAGAACAGAGTAGCTAACTATGGCTACACCTTC.

The V call is TRBV28, the J call TRBJ2-7; no reliable D call. This CDR3 contains 13 residues. V lost 3 bases and J lost 3, with 9 bases in between. From germline, CDR1 is MDHEN and CDR2 SYDVKM. The CDR3 bases are TGTGCCAGCAGTTTCCGCCAAATCTACGAGCAGTACTTC. It encodes CASSFRQIYEQYF.

In its sample, this clonotype was seen a few times. V is TRBV5-1 and J is TRBJ1-4; TRBD1 agrees at 7 bases. The germline V gene has CDR1 SGHRS and CDR2 YFSETQ. The CDR3 is 15 amino acids. J lost 8 bases, V lost 3 bases, and 10 bases had no gene match. The CDR3 DNA reads as TGCGCCAGCAGCTCAACGACAGGGTTGAAAGAAAAACTGTTTTTT. Encoded protein: CASSSTTGLKEKLFF. Full variable domain (missing parts from reference TRBV5-1 and TRBJ1-4): KAGVTQTPRYLIKTRGQQVTLSCSPISGHRSVSWYQQTPGQGLQFLFEYFSETQRNKGNFPGRFSGRQFSNSRSEMNVSTLELGDSALYLCASSSTTGLKEKLFFGSGTQLSVL.

This clonotype was seen a few times. The genes are TRBV27 and TRBJ2-3, with TRBD1 matching 12 bases. V dropped 6 bases and J dropped 6; count of bases not matched to a gene: 10. This CDR3 has 16 amino acids. Germline loops: CDR1 MNHEY, CDR2 SMNVEV (reference sequence). The CDR3 here is CASSRRRDRGRDTQYF. The CDR3 nucleotides are TGTGCCAGCAGCCGCAGGAGGGACAGGGGGCGGGATACGCAGTATTTT.

The CDR3 DNA follows: TGTGCCAGCACCCGAGGGAGGGACTGGAACAATGAGCAGTTCTTC. It encodes CASTRGRDWNNEQFF. V usage is TRBV2 and J usage is TRBJ2-1; 7 bases fit TRBD2. Germline CDR1 SNHLY, CDR2 FYNNEI. The trim removed 7 bases at V and 5 bases at J, leaving 11 bases unmatched. The CDR3 totals 15 residues.

The CDR3 DNA is TGTGCCAGCAGCCAACCTAGCGGGAGATACGGCACAGATACGCAGTATTTT. Translating gives CASSQPSGRYGTDTQYF. The chain carries TRBV3-1 and TRBJ2-3, with 10 positions matching TRBD2. This CDR3 has 17 residues. J was trimmed by 1 base and V by 2 bases; bases with no gene match: 6. Germline CDR1 and CDR2: LGHDT and YNNKEL (reference sequence).

The J gene is TRBJ1-5, the V gene TRBV24-1; D might be TRBD1 (5 bases). The ends were cut back, 5 bases at V and 0 bases at J, with 16 bases in the middle. The CDR3 is 17 residues long. Germline V CDR1 and CDR2: KGHDR, SFDVKD. CDR3 in amino acids: CATSAERGPFSNQPQHF. CDR3 nucleotide sequence: TGTGCCACCAGTGCTGAGAGGGGACCATTTAGCAATCAGCCCCAGCATTTT.

This clonotype was found a few times. The chain joins TRBV3-1 to TRBJ2-2; TRBD2 matches 13 bases. The germline V gene has CDR1 LGHDT and CDR2 YNNKEL (reference sequence). Trimming took 7 bases from V and 7 from J; bases not matched to a gene: 6. The CDR3 has 15 amino acids. In DNA, the CDR3 is TGTGCCAGCACCTTGGGACTAGCGGGAATCGGGGAGCTGTTTTTT. This translates into CASTLGLAGIGELFF. Full variable domain (missing parts from reference TRBV3-1 and TRBJ2-2): DTAVSQTPKYLVTQMGNDKSIKCEQNLGHDTMYWYKQDSKKFLKIMFSYNNKELIINETVPNRFSPKSPDKAHLNLHINSLELGDSAVYFCASTLGLAGIGELFFGEGSRLTVL.

This clonotype was seen a few times. The V call is TRBV7-8, the J call TRBJ1-1; D gene uncertain. CDR3 size: 15 residues. V lost 2 bases and J 0 bases, leaving 10 bases between the germline ends. Germline loops: CDR1 SGHVS, CDR2 FQNEAQ. In DNA, the CDR3 is TGTGCCAGCAGCTTAAGGCGGGTCATGAACACTGAAGCTTTCTTT. It specifies CASSLRRVMNTEAFF. Drawing the rest from reference TRBV7-8 and TRBJ1-1, the complete variable domain is GAGVSQSPRYKVAKRGQDVALRCDPISGHVSLFWYQQALGQGPEFLTYFQNEAQLDKSGLPSDRFFAERPEGSVSTLKIQRTQQEDSAVYLCASSLRRVMNTEAFFGQGTRLTVV.

This clonotype was observed many times. This rearrangement joins TRBV24-1 to TRBJ2-1; TRBD1 matches 9 bases. V shed 4 bases and J 4 bases; nucleotides not matched to a gene: 7. CDR1 is KGHDR and CDR2 is SFDVKD in the germline V gene. There are 16 residues in the CDR3. In nucleotides, the CDR3 is TGTGCCACCAGTGACGATCCGGGACAGGGTTACAATGAGCAGTTCTTC. The encoded protein is CATSDDPGQGYNEQFF.

This clonotype was seen a few times. The J gene is TRBJ1-5, the V gene TRBV12-3 or TRBV12-4, with D perhaps TRBD1 (5 bases). V was clipped by 4 bases and J by 2 bases, with 9 bases between them. The CDR3 contains 14 residues. CDR3 loop: CASSSLGGNQPQHF. The CDR3 nucleotides are TGTGCCAGCAGTTCCCTGGGGGGCAATCAGCCCCAGCATTTT.